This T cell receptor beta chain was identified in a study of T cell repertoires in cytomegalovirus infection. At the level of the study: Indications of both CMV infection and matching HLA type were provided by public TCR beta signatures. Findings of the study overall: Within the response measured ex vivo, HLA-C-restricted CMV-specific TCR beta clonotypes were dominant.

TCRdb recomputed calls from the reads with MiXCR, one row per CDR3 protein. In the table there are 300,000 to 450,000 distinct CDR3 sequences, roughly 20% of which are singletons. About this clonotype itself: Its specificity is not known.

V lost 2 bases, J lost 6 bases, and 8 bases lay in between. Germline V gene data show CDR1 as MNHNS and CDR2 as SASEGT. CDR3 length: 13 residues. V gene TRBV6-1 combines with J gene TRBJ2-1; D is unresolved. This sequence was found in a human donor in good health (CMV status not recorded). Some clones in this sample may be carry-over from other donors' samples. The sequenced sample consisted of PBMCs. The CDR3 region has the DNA TGTGCCAGCAGTGAATACGTCGGCAATGAGCAGTTCTTC. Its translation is CASSEYVGNEQFF.